This passage covers 14 T cell receptor beta chains from one sample sequenced in a study of T cells after yellow fever vaccination. One entry per CDR3 protein, called by TCRdb with MiXCR from the 5' RACE reads. The data show about 320,000 distinct CDR3 sequences, around 6.8% seen once. The specimen comprised PBMCs, sampled about 49 days after the first yellow fever vaccination. The receptors were sampled from a young man who received the YFV17D yellow fever vaccine.

This clonotype was recorded at least ten times. The CDR3 spells CASSQGGGDFVTQYF. The DNA of the CDR3 is TGCGCCAGCAGCCAAGGCGGGGGTGACTTCGTGACCCAGTACTTC. This chain joins TRBV4-3 and TRBJ2-5; 7 bases fit TRBD2. This CDR3 is built from 15 residues. V lost 1 base to trimming and J lost 7 bases; unmatched junction nucleotides: 9. The V gene's germline CDR1 is LGHNA and CDR2 YSLEER.

DNA for the CDR3: TGTGCCAGCAGTGCAGGCCCGGGACAGGGTATCACAGATACGCAGTATTTT. This encodes CASSAGPGQGITDTQYF. The gene calls are TRBV12-3 or TRBV12-4 and TRBJ2-3; 9 positions match TRBD1. The CDR3 spans 17 residues. The J segment lost 2 bases and the V segment lost 5 bases, leaving 11 bases of the junction unmatched.

This chain uses TRBV7-2 with TRBJ2-2; D not certain. Germline V gives CDR1 SGHTA, CDR2 FQGNSA. CDR3 size: 16 residues. The germline V and J ends were trimmed by 3 bases and 6 bases, with 17 bases remaining between them. CDR3 nucleotide sequence: TGTGCCAGCAGCTTCGGCTTTCTTTCCGCATCCGGGGAGCTGTTTTTT. It encodes CASSFGFLSASGELFF.

The sample holds a few counts of this clonotype. The J gene is TRBJ2-3, the V gene TRBV15; D not resolved. V shed 0 bases and J shed 0 bases, with 16 bases lying between them. Per germline, CDR1 LNHNV and CDR2 YYDKDF (reference sequence). The CDR3 has 18 amino acids. This CDR3 reads CATSRDPPAARSTDTQYF. CDR3 nucleotide sequence: TGTGCCACCAGCAGAGATCCCCCCGCAGCTAGAAGCACAGATACGCAGTATTTT.

In this sample, this clonotype turned up a few times. This chain links TRBV9 with TRBJ2-5, with 8 nucleotides matching TRBD2. The V segment lost 2 bases and the J segment 5 bases; nucleotides outside the gene matches: 11. Germline V gives CDR1 SGDLS, CDR2 YYNGEE. The CDR3 contains 16 residues. The CDR3 DNA sequence: TGTGCCAGCAGCGTCGGGCCGGCGGGGGGCTATGAGACCCAGTACTTC. It codes for CASSVGPAGGYETQYF.

This clonotype was seen a few times. The CDR3 DNA follows: TGTGCCAGCAGCTTAGATAAATACGACGAGCAGTACGTC. It codes for CASSLDKYDEQYV. J is TRBJ2-7 and V is TRBV7-2, with no clear D. Trimming stripped 1 base from V and 5 bases from J, with 9 bases between. The CDR3 contains 13 residues. CDR1 and CDR2 from the germline V gene are SGHTA and FQGNSA.

This clonotype was counted only a few times. V and J are TRBV10-3 and TRBJ1-3; D not resolved. Trimming shortened V by 0 bases and J by 2 bases, and 8 bases separated the two germline ends. This CDR3 is built from 15 residues. Germline CDR1 ENHRY, CDR2 SYGVKD. DNA for the CDR3: TGTGCCATCAGTGAGTCGCGAAGGGCTGGAAACACCATATATTTT. This encodes CAISESRRAGNTIYF.

At least ten counts were recorded for this clonotype. DNA of the CDR3: TGTGCCAGCAGTTTTATAGGCCGTCAAGAGACCCAGTACTTC. It yields the protein CASSFIGRQETQYF. This sequence joins TRBV12-3 or TRBV12-4 and TRBJ2-5; no clear D. The V gene lost 3 bases and the J gene lost 2 bases, with 10 bases spanning the gap. The CDR3 totals 14 residues.

The rearrangement joins TRBV5-1 to TRBJ2-7; D is ambiguous. Trimming removed 4 bases from V and 4 bases from J, with 15 bases in between. The CDR3 runs to 14 residues. Germline lookup yields CDR1 SGHRS and CDR2 YFSETQ. The CDR3 DNA is TGCGCCAGCAGCATGGAAGGCAGAAAATACGAGCAGTACTTC. Its translation: CASSMEGRKYEQYF. Complete variable domain (other parts from reference TRBV5-1 and TRBJ2-7): KAGVTQTPRYLIKTRGQQVTLSCSPISGHRSVSWYQQTPGQGLQFLFEYFSETQRNKGNFPGRFSGRQFSNSRSEMNVSTLELGDSALYLCASSMEGRKYEQYFGPGTRLTVT.

This clonotype was detected only a few times. This rearrangement joins TRBV5-1 to TRBJ2-7, with 9 bases identical to TRBD2. CDR3 length equals 15 residues. Looked up from germline, CDR1 is SGHRS and CDR2 is YFSETQ. After removal of 4 bases from V and 3 bases from J, the junction contained 8 bases not matched to a gene. This CDR3 is CASSRSGGPYYEQYV. CDR3 DNA sequence: TGCGCCAGCAGCCGAAGCGGGGGGCCATACTACGAGCAGTACGTC.

The rearrangement uses TRBV7-9 and TRBJ2-5; possibly TRBD2 for D (7 bases). Deletions cut 5 bases from V and 4 bases from J, with 20 bases between. Germline V CDR1 and CDR2: SEHNR, FQNEAQ (reference sequence). The CDR3 is 16 amino acids. The CDR3 region has the DNA TGTGCCAGCAGCCCAAGGGGGGGCAGGATTCGAGAGACCCAGTACTTC. Its translation is CASSPRGGRIRETQYF. Full variable domain (missing parts from reference TRBV7-9 and TRBJ2-5): DTGVSQNPRHKITKRGQNVTFRCDPISEHNRLYWYRQTLGQGPEFLTYFQNEAQLEKSRLLSDRFSAERPKGSFSTLEIQRTEQGDSAMYLCASSPRGGRIRETQYFGPGTRLLVL.

The J gene is TRBJ2-7, the V gene TRBV5-1; 7 bases line up with TRBD1. The CDR3 runs to 14 residues. Germline V gene lookup returns CDR1 SGHRS and CDR2 YFSETQ. J was trimmed by 5 bases and V by 7 bases; bases with no gene match: 12. The CDR3 is CASSRDRGRDEQYF. The CDR3 DNA reads TGCGCCAGCTCCCGGGACAGAGGGCGCGACGAGCAGTACTTC.

The chain recombines TRBV10-2 with TRBJ1-2, with TRBD1 as a possible D gene (5 bases). Between the trimmed V and J ends, which lost 8 bases and 5 bases, there was a span of 15 bases. Looked up from germline, CDR1 is WSHSY and CDR2 is SAAADI. The CDR3 runs to 13 residues. CDR3 sequence (DNA): TGCGCCAGCGTCAGGGCGCCCAATTATGGCTACACCTTC. Translating gives CASVRAPNYGYTF.

This clonotype was seen at least ten times. The chain combines TRBV20-1 with TRBJ2-5; 8 nucleotides match TRBD1. There are 16 residues in the CDR3. Germline V gene sequence: CDR1 DFQATT, CDR2 SNEGSKA (reference sequence). Trimming took 0 bases from V and 2 from J; bases not matched to a gene: 8. Written as DNA, the CDR3 is TGCAGTGCTAGAGACCAGGGGGCCCTTTTTCAAGAGACCCAGTACTTC. Translation: CSARDQGALFQETQYF.